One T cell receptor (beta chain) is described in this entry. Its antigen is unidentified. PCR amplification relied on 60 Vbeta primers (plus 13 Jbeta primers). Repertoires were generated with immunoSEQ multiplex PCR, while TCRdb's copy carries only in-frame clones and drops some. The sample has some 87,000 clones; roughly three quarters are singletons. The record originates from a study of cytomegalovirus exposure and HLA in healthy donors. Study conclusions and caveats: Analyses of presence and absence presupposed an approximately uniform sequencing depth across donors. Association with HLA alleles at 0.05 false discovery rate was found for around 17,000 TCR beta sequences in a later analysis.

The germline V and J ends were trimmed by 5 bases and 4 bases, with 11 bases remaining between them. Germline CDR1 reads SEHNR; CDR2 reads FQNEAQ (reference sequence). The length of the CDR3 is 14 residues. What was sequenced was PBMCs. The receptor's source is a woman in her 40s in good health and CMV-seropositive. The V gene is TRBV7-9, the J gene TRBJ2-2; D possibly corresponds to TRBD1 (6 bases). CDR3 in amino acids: CASSQGLGTGELFF. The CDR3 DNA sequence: TGTGCCAGCAGCCAGGGGTTGGGCACCGGGGAGCTGTTTTTT.